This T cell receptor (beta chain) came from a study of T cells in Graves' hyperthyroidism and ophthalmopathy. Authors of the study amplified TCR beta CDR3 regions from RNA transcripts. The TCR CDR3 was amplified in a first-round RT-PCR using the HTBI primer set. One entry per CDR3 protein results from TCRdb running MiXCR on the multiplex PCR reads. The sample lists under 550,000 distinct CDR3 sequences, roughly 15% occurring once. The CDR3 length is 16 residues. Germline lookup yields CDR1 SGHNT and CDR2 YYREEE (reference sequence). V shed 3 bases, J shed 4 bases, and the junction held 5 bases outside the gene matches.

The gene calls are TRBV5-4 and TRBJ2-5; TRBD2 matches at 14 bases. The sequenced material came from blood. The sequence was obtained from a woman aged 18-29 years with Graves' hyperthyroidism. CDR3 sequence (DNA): TGTGCCAGCAGCTCCATGGGACTAGCGGGGGCAGAGACCCAGTACTTC. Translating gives CASSSMGLAGAETQYF.